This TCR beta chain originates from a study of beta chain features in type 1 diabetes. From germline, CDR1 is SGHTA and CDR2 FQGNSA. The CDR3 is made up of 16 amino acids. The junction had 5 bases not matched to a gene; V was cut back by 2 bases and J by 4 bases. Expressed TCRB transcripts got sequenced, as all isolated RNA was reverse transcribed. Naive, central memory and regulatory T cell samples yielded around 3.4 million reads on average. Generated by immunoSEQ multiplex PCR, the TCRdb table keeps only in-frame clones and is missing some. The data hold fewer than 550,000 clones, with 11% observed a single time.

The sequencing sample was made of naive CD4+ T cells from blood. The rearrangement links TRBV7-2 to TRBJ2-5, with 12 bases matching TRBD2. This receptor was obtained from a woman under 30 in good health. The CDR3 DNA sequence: TGTGCCAGCAGCTTAAACCTAGCGGGGGGGCGAGAGACCCAGTACTTC. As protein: CASSLNLAGGRETQYF.